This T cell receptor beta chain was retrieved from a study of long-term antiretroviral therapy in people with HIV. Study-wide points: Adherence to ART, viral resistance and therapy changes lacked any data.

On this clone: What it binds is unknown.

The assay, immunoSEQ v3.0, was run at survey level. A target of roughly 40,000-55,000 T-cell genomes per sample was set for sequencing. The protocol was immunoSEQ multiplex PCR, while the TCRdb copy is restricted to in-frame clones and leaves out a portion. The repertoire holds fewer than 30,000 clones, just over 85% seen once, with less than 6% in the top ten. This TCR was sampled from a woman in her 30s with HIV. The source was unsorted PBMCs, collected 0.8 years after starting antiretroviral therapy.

This CDR3 is CASRQTGFTEAFF. DNA of the CDR3: TGTGCCAGCAGACAGACAGGGTTCACTGAAGCTTTCTTT. J is TRBJ1-1 and V is TRBV7-3; TRBD1 agrees at 7 bases. With 6 bases clipped from V and 4 bases from J, the junction kept 5 bases outside the gene matches. The germline gives CDR1 SGHTA, CDR2 FQGTGA. This CDR3 has 13 residues.